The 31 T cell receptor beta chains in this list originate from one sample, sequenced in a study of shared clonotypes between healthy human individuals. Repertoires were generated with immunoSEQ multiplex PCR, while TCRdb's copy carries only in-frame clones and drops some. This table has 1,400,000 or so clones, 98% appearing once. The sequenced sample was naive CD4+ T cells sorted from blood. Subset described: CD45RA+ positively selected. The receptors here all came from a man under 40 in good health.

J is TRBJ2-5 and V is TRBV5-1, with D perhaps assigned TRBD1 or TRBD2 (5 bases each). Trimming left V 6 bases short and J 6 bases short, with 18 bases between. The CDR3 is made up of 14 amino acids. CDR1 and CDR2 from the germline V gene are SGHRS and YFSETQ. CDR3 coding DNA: TGCGCCAGCATTGAGGGGAACTATGAGAAGACCCAGTACTTC. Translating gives CASIEGNYEKTQYF.

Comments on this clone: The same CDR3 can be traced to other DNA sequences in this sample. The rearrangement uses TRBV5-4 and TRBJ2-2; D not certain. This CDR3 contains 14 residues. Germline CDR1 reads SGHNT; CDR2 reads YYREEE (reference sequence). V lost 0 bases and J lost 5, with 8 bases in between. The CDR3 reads CASSLERATGELFF. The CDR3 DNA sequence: TGTGCCAGCAGCTTGGAAAGGGCAACCGGGGAGCTGTTTTTT. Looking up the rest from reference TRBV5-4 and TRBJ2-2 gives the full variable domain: ETGVTQSPTHLIKTRGQQVTLRCSSQSGHNTVSWYQQALGQGPQFIFQYYREEENGRGNFPPRFSGLQFPNYSSELNVNALELDDSALYLCASSLERATGELFFGEGSRLTVL.

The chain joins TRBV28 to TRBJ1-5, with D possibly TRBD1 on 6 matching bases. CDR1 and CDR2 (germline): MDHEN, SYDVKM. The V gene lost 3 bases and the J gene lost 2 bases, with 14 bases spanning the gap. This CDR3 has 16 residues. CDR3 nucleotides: TGTGCCAGCAGTTTTCATAGGGGGGCAGGCAATCAGCCCCAGCATTTT. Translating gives CASSFHRGAGNQPQHF.

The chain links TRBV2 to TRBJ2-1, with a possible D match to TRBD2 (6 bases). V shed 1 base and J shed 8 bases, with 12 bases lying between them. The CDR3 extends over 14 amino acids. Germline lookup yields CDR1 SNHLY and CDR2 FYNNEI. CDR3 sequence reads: CASSEVGGLDEQFF. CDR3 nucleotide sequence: TGTGCCAGCAGTGAAGTGGGAGGATTGGATGAGCAGTTCTTC.

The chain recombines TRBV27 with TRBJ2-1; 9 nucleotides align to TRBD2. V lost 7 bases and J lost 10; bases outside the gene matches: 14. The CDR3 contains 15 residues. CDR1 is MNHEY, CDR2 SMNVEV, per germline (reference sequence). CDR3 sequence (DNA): TGTGCCAGCATGATTATTGGGGCGGGAGGGAGAGAGCAGTTCTTC. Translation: CASMIIGAGGREQFF.

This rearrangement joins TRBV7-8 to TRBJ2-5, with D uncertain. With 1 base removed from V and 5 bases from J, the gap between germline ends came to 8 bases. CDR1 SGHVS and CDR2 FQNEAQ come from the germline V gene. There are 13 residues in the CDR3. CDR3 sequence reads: CASSLEVWETQYF. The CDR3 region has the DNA TGTGCCAGCAGCTTAGAGGTCTGGGAGACCCAGTACTTC. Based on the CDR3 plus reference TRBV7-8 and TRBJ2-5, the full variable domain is GAGVSQSPRYKVAKRGQDVALRCDPISGHVSLFWYQQALGQGPEFLTYFQNEAQLDKSGLPSDRFFAERPEGSVSTLKIQRTQQEDSAVYLCASSLEVWETQYFGPGTRLLVL.

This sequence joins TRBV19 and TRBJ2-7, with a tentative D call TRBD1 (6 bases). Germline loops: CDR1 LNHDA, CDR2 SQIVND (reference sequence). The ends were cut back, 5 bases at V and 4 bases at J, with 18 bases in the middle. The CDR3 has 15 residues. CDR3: CASSETGSGGYEQYF. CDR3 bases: TGTGCCAGTAGTGAAACAGGGTCTGGGGGATACGAGCAGTACTTC.

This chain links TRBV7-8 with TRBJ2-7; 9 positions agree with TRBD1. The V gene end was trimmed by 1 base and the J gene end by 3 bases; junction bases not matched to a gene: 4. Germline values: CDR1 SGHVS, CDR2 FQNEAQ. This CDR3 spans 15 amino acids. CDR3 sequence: CASSLGTGVRYEQYF. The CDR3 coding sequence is TGTGCCAGCAGCTTAGGGACAGGGGTTCGCTACGAGCAGTACTTC.

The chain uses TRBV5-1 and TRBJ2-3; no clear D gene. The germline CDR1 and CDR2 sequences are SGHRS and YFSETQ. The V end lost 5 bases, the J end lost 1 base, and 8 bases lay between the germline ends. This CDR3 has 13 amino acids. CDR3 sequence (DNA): TGCGCCAGCAGTGAAGTAGGCACAGATACGCAGTATTTT. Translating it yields CASSEVGTDTQYF.

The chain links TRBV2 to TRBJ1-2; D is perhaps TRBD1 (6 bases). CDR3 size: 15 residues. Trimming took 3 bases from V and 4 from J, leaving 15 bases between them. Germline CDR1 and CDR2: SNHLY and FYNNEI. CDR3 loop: CASSDNLPDSYGYTF. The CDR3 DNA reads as TGTGCCAGCAGTGATAACCTACCGGACAGCTATGGCTACACCTTC.

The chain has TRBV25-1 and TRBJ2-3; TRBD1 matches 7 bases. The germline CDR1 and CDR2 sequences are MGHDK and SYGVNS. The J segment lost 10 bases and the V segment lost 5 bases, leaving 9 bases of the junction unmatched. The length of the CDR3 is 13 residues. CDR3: CASSTTGTAAQYF. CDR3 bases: TGTGCCAGCAGTACCACCGGGACAGCCGCGCAGTATTTT.

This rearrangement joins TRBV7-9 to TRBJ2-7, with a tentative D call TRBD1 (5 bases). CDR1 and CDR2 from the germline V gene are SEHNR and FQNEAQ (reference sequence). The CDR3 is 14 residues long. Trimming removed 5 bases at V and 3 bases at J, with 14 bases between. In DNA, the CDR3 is TGTGCCAGCAGCGCTAAACGACAGAACTACGAGCAGTACTTC. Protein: CASSAKRQNYEQYF. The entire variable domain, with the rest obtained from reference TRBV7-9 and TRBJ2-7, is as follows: DTGVSQNPRHKITKRGQNVTFRCDPISEHNRLYWYRQTLGQGPEFLTYFQNEAQLEKSRLLSDRFSAERPKGSFSTLEIQRTEQGDSAMYLCASSAKRQNYEQYFGPGTRLTVT.

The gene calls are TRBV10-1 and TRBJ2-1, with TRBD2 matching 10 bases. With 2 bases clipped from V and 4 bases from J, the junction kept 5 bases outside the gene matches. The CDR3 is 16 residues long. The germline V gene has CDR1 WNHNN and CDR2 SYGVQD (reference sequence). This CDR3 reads CASSEPGTSEYNEQFF. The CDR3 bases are TGCGCCAGCAGTGAGCCCGGGACTAGCGAGTACAATGAGCAGTTCTTC.

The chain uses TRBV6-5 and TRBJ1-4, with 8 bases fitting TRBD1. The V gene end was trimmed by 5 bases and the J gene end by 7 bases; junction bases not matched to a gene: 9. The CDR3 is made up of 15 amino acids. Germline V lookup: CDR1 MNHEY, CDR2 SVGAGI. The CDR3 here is CASSTRQGKAEKLFF. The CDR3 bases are TGTGCCAGCAGTACCCGACAGGGGAAGGCTGAAAAACTGTTTTTT.

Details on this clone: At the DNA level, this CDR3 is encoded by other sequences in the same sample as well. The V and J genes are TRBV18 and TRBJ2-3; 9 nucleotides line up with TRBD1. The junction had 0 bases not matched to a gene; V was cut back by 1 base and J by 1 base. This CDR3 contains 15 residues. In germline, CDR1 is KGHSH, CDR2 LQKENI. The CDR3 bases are TGTGCCAGCTCACCACGGACAGGGGGCACAGATACGCAGTATTTT. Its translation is CASSPRTGGTDTQYF.

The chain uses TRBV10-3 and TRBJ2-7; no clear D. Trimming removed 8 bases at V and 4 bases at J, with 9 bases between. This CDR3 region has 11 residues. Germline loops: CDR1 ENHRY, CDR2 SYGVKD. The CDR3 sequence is CAIGLGYEQYF. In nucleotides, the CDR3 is TGTGCCATCGGCTTAGGTTACGAGCAGTACTTC.

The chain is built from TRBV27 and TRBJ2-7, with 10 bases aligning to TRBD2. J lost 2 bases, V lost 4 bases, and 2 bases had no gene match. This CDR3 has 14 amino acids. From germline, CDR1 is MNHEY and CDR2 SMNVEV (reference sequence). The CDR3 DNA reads TGTGCCAGCAGTTCACTAGCGGGAACCTACGAGCAGTACTTC. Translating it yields CASSSLAGTYEQYF.

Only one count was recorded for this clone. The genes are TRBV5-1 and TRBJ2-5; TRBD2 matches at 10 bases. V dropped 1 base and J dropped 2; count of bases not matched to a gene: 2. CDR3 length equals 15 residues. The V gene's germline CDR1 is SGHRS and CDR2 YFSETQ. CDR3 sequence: CASSLSSGRQETQYF. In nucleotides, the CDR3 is TGCGCCAGCAGCTTGTCTAGCGGGAGACAAGAGACCCAGTACTTC.

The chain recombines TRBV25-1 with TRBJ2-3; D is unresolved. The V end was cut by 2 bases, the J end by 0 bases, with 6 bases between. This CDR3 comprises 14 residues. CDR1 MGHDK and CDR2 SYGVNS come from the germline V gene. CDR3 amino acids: CASSEGGSTDTQYF. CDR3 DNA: TGTGCCAGCAGTGAAGGCGGAAGCACAGATACGCAGTATTTT.

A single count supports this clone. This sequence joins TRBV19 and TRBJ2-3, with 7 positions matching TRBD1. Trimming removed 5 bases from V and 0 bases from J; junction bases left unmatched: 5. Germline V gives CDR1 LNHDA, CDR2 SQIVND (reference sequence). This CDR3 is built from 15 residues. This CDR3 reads CASSPPTGSTDTQYF. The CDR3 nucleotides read TGTGCCAGTAGTCCCCCGACAGGGAGCACAGATACGCAGTATTTT. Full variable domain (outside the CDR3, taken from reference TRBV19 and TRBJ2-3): DGGITQSPKYLFRKEGQNVTLSCEQNLNHDAMYWYRQDPGQGLRLIYYSQIVNDFQKGDIAEGYSVSREKKESFPLTVTSAQKNPTAFYLCASSPPTGSTDTQYFGPGTRLTVL.

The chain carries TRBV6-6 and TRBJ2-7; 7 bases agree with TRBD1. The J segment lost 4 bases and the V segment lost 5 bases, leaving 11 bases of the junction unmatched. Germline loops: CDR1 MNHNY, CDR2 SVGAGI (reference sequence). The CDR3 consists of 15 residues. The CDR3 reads CASSQHAGTEYEQYF. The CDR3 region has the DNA TGTGCCAGCAGTCAGCACGCCGGGACAGAATACGAGCAGTACTTC.

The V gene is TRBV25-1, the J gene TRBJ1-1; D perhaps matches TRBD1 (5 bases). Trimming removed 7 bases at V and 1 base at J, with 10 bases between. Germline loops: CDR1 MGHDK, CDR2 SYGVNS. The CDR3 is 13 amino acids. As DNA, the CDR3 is TGTGCCAGCAACACCGGGGGGAACACTGAAGCTTTCTTT. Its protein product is CASNTGGNTEAFF.

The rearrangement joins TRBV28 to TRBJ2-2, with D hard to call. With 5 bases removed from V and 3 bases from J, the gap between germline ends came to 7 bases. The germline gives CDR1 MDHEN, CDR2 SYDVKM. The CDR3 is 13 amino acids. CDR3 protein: CASSAFYTGELFF. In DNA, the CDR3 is TGTGCCAGCAGTGCATTTTACACCGGGGAGCTGTTTTTT.

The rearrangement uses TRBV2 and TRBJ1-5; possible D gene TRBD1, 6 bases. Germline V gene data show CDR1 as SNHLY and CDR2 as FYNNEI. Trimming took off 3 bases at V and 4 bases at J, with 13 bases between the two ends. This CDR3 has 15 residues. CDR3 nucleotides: TGTGCCAGCAGTGATTCTGGGGGCTTGAATCAGCCCCAGCATTTT. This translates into CASSDSGGLNQPQHF.

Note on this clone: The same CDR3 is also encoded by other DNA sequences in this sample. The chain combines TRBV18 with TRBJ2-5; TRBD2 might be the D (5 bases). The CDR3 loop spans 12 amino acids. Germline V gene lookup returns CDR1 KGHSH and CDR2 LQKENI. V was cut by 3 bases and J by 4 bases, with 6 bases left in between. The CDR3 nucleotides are TGTGCCAGCTCACCGGCGGGAGAGACCCAGTACTTC. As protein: CASSPAGETQYF.

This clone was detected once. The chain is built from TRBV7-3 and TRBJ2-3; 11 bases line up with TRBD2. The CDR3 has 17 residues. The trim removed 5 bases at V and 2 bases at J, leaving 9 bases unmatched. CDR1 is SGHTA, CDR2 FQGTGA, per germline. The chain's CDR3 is CASSRRGTSGFTDTQYF. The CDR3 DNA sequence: TGTGCCAGCAGCAGAAGGGGGACTAGCGGATTCACAGATACGCAGTATTTT.

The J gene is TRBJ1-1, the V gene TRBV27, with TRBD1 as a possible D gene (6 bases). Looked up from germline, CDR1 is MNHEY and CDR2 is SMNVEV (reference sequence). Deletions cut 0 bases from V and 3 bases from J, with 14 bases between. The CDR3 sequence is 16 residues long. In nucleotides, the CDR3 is TGTGCCAGCAGTTTATCAGGTGGGGGGGGCTACACTGAAGCTTTCTTT. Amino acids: CASSLSGGGGYTEAFF.

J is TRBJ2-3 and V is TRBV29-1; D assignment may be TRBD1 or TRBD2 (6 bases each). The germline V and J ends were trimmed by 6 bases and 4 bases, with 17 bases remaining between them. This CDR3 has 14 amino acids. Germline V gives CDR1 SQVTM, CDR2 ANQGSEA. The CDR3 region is CSVSGRQAPDTQYF. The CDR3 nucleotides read TGCAGCGTGTCCGGGAGACAGGCACCAGATACGCAGTATTTT.

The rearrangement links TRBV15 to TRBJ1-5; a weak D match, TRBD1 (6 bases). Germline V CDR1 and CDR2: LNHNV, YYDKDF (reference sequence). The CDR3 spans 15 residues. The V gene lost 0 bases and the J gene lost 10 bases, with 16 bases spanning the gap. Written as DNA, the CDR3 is TGTGCCACCAGCAGAGATGCAGGGGCCGCTTTCCCCCAGCATTTT. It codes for CATSRDAGAAFPQHF.

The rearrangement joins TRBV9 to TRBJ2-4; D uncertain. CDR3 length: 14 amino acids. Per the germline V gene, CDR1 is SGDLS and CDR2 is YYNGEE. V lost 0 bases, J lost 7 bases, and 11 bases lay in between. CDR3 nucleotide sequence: TGTGCCAGCAGCGTAGCCCCCGGGTGGAACATTCAGTACTTC. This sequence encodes CASSVAPGWNIQYF.

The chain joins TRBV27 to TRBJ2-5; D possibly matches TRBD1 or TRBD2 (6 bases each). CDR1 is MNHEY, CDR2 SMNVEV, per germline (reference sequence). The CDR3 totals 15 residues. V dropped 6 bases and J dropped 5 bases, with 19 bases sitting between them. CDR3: CASSRIQGGQETQYF. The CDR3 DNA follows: TGTGCCAGCAGCCGTATACAGGGAGGTCAGGAGACCCAGTACTTC.